This T cell receptor beta chain was captured in a study of naive CD8 T cells in extremely preterm neonates. Sequencing used immunoSEQ multiplex PCR; TCRdb keeps in-frame clones, though not all of them. The sample records 5,000 to 6,500 clones, 95% to 98% being singletons. General study results and limits: Productive template counts varied among preterm samples, a noted limitation. Preterm infants showed shorter CDR3s, fewer N additions and less trimming than older groups.

With regard to this clone: Its target is not known.

Healthy nonsmoking adult controls were aged roughly 18-50 years, with median age roughly 42 years. This CDR3 is 16 amino acids long. Germline CDR1 reads MRHNA; CDR2 reads SNTAGT. The ends were cut back, 3 bases at V and 0 bases at J, with 9 bases in the middle. The chain recombines TRBV6-4 with TRBJ1-6; D not certain. This TCR derives from a human donor in good health. Sequences were obtained from naive CD8+ T cells from blood. This chain's CDR3 is CASSETGSSYNSPLHF. In DNA form, the CDR3 reads TGTGCCAGCAGTGAAACGGGGAGCTCCTATAATTCACCCCTCCACTTT.